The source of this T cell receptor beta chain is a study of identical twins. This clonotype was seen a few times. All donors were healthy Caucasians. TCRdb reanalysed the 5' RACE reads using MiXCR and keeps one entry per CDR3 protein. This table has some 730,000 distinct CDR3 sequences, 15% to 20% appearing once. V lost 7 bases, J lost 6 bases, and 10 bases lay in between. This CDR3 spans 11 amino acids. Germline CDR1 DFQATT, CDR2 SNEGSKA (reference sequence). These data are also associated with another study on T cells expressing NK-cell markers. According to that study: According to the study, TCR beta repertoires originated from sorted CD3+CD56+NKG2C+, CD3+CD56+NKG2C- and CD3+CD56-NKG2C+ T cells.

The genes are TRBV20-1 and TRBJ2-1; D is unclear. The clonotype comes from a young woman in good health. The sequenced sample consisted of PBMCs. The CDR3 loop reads CSVIGPNEQFF. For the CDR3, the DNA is TGCAGTGTTATAGGCCCCAATGAGCAGTTCTTC.